Here is one TCR beta chain with its context. Its antigen is unidentified. This sample is part of a study of a mutant IDH1 vaccine in newly diagnosed glioma. As for the study in general: It was radiotherapy, temozolomide, or both that patients received previously, with most receiving both.

Germline V gene sequence: CDR1 MDHEN, CDR2 SYDVKM. V was pared by 5 bases and J by 6 bases, with 8 bases between. The CDR3 is made up of 11 amino acids. Specified time point: week 47, end of study. The investigators gave 300 ug of mutant IDH1 20-mer peptide in each vaccine dose, together with topical imiquimod. Data came from immunoSEQ multiplex PCR; TCRdb stores just in-frame clones and leaves some out. The table shows roughly 86,000 clones, with roughly 77% occurring only once. The chain joins TRBV28 to TRBJ2-7; D unclear. This specimen consisted of PBMCs, obtained from a glioma patient whose treatment included an IDH1 peptide vaccine. The sequence was collected from a man aged 40-55 years with glioma. The CDR3 sequence is CASSPLTEQYF. The CDR3 DNA reads TGTGCCAGCAGTCCCCTGACCGAGCAGTACTTC.